These T cell receptor beta chains were read from a single sample in a study of blood T cells in healthy people across ages. TCRdb reprocessed the 5' RACE reads via MiXCR and lists one record per CDR3 protein. The table lists 650,000 to 1,000,000 distinct CDR3 sequences, about 37% of them singletons. Source material: blood. These receptor sequences come from a man aged 18 to 30 in good health. Each CDR3 is given with its conserved first and last residue. Fields, in order: V gene, D gene, clone size, J gene, CDR3 DNA, CDR3 protein. A D gene is named only where the DNA matches it firmly. Clone size is shown for a subset of rows, as once, few, many or a class of expanded clone.

TRBV7-9	-	many	TRBJ2-1	TGTGCCAGCAGCCCGTATGAGGCAGGGCCAGAGCAGTTCTTC	CASSPYEAGPEQFF
TRBV4-2	-	-	TRBJ2-3	TGTGTCAGCAGCCAAGGGGACGCAAGAAACACAGATACGCAGTATTTT	CVSSQGDARNTDTQYF
TRBV4-3	TRBD2	-	TRBJ2-3	TGCGCCAGCAGCCGGACTAGCGGGGGGAATACGCAGTATTTT	CASSRTSGGNTQYF
TRBV5-1	-	few	TRBJ2-3	TGCGCCAGCAGCTTGGAAGTTAAGGGGGGGCCCCCAGATACGCAGTATTTT	CASSLEVKGGPPDTQYF
TRBV5-1	-	few	TRBJ1-1	TGCGCCAGCAGCTTGGGCGGGCAGGGCAGGGCCCATCGGGGTGCAAACACTGAAGCTTTCTTT	CASSLGGQGRAHRGANTEAFF
TRBV5-1	-	many	TRBJ2-7	TGCGCCAGCAGCCTCAATAATCCCTACGAGCAGTACTTC	CASSLNNPYEQYF
TRBV20-1	-	-	TRBJ2-1	TGCAGTGCTAGAGAGAGCAGGAACAGTCTCACCCTGAACAATGAGCAGTTCTTC	CSARESRNSLTLNNEQFF
TRBV29-1	TRBD1	-	TRBJ2-7	TGCAGCGTTGAAGGAATACCGGGACAGACCTACGAGCAGTACTTC	CSVEGIPGQTYEQYF
TRBV12-3/TRBV12-4	-	-	TRBJ1-1	TGTGCCAGCAGCTCGGGGTACACTGAAGCTTTCTTT	CASSSGYTEAFF
TRBV7-2	TRBD2	-	TRBJ2-1	TGTGCCAGCAGCTTTGTCATAGCGGGGGGGTGGAATGAGCAGTTCTTC	CASSFVIAGGWNEQFF
TRBV7-3	-	few	TRBJ1-1	TGTGCCAGCAGCTTAATTAGGGCAGGGAGGGACACTGAAGCTTTCTTT	CASSLIRAGRDTEAFF
TRBV20-1	TRBD2	-	TRBJ2-1	TGCAGTGCTCCCCTCGTGAGCGGGGGGGCCAATGAGCACTTCTTC	CSAPLVSGGANEHFF
TRBV12-3/TRBV12-4	-	-	TRBJ2-5	TGTGCCAGCAGGGAGGGGGGGTTGGAGACCCAGTACTTC	CASREGGLETQYF
TRBV12-3/TRBV12-4	-	many	TRBJ2-7	TGTGCCAGCAGTTTAGTTACTAGAAGGGATTACGAGCAGTACTTC	CASSLVTRRDYEQYF
TRBV7-7	-	-	TRBJ2-5	TGTGCCAGCAGCCCGGGTTTGGGACGGATCGAGACCCAGTACTTC	CASSPGLGRIETQYF
TRBV2	-	-	TRBJ1-2	TGTGCCAGCAGTGATTCCTCGGGCGGCTACACCTTC	CASSDSSGGYTF
TRBV7-3	-	few	TRBJ2-3	TGTGCCAGCAGCGCTCAGGAGCCCGATACGCAGTATTTT	CASSAQEPDTQYF
TRBV7-2	-	-	TRBJ2-7	TGTGCCAGCACCTACAGGGTCCGCGCCGAGCAGTACTTC	CASTYRVRAEQYF
TRBV7-2	-	-	TRBJ2-1	TGTGCCAGCAGCCGATTTTCAAGGTCGGGTGGGCACAATGAGCAGTTCTTC	CASSRFSRSGGHNEQFF
TRBV12-3/TRBV12-4	-	few	TRBJ2-1	TGTGCCAGCAGTTTAGTTGGGGGTTCTTGGTTCAATGAGCAGTTCTTC	CASSLVGGSWFNEQFF
TRBV5-1	-	many	TRBJ1-4	TGCGCCAGCAGCCCTCTACCCGCCCTCGACCCCGGGACACGGGAAAAACTGTTTTTT	CASSPLPALDPGTREKLFF
TRBV28	-	-	TRBJ2-7	TGTGCCAGCAGTTTATCGCAGGGAGTTGGGTACGAGCAGTACTTC	CASSLSQGVGYEQYF
TRBV3-1	TRBD2	few	TRBJ2-1	TGTGCCAGCAGCCCGGGACTAGCTATCCACAATGAGCAGTTCTTC	CASSPGLAIHNEQFF
TRBV12-3/TRBV12-4	-	few	TRBJ1-1	TGTGCCAGCAGTTTAAATTTAGGGGGACTCCGCCTGACGAACACTGAAGCTTTCTTT	CASSLNLGGLRLTNTEAFF